This T cell receptor beta chain emerged from a study of shared clonotypes between healthy human individuals. This CDR3 region has 14 residues. Germline V gene data show CDR1 as SGHRS and CDR2 as YFSETQ. Between the trimmed V and J ends, which lost 0 bases and 5 bases, there was a span of 10 bases. Naive CD8 cells lacked CD45RO and underwent positive selection for CCR7, leaving out terminally differentiated effector memory CD45RA+ cells. All donors were healthy HIV-negative adults lacking recent acute infections or vaccinations. Original processing notes: ImmunoSEQ junction-only sequences lacked quality scores, so their filtering differed. Using immunoSEQ multiplex PCR, the repertoire was profiled, and TCRdb retains in-frame clones only, with some absent. Clone size and V and J calls were adopted from that table, with D and trimming inferred from the DNA. The sample consists of more than 2 million clones, less than 95% of them appearing once.

The V and J genes are TRBV5-1 and TRBJ2-3; D is possibly TRBD1 (5 bases). Specimen: naive CD8+ T cells sorted from blood. The source of this sequence is a man in his late teens or twenties in good health. This CDR3 is CASSLVRVGDTQYF. CDR3 bases: TGCGCCAGCAGCTTGGTCAGGGTGGGAGATACGCAGTATTTT.